The 18 T cell receptor beta chains listed next were all sequenced from one sample in a study of beta chain features in type 1 diabetes. The sequenced template was cDNA made from the entire isolated RNA. Some clones are missing from TCRdb's copy, which holds only in-frame ones; the method was immunoSEQ multiplex PCR. Of about 290,000 clones in the sample, about 8% were seen once. The specimen sequenced was central memory CD4+ T cells from blood. Receptors were obtained from a woman between 18 and 29 years old in good health.

The chain recombines TRBV5-8 with TRBJ1-6; D unresolved. CDR3 size: 14 residues. CDR1 and CDR2 from the germline V gene are SGHTS and YDEGEE. V was trimmed by 4 bases and J by 14 bases, leaving 19 bases between them. This CDR3 is CASSLIDNTGSLHF. The CDR3, as DNA: TGTGCCAGCAGCCTAATTGATAACACGGGATCCCTCCACTTT. Full variable domain (outside the CDR3, taken from reference TRBV5-8 and TRBJ1-6): EAGVTQSPTHLIKTRGQQATLRCSPISGHTSVYWYQQALGLGLQFLLWYDEGEERNRGNFPPRFSGRQFPNYSSELNVNALELEDSALYLCASSLIDNTGSLHFGNGTRLTVT.

The chain joins TRBV7-3 to TRBJ2-3; 8 bases agree with TRBD1. Trimming at V came to 5 bases and at J to 3 bases, leaving 10 bases not matched to a gene. The CDR3 length is 16 residues. Germline lookup yields CDR1 SGHTA and CDR2 FQGTGA. The CDR3 is CASSLNAGGATDTQYF. CDR3 nucleotides: TGTGCCAGCAGCCTCAACGCAGGGGGCGCGACAGATACGCAGTATTTT.

This clone was observed many times. The genes are TRBV5-1 and TRBJ2-5; 7 bases agree with TRBD1. CDR3 size: 15 residues. Germline CDR1 SGHRS, CDR2 YFSETQ. With V trimmed by 4 bases and J by 4 bases, 10 bases remained unmatched. The CDR3 DNA sequence: TGCGCCAGCAGCAACGAAGGGGGCTGGGGAGAGACCCAGTACTTC. As protein: CASSNEGGWGETQYF.

The gene calls are TRBV27 and TRBJ1-1; 7 bases line up with TRBD1. CDR3 length equals 18 residues. With V trimmed by 6 bases and J by 0 bases, 16 bases remained unmatched. Germline V lookup: CDR1 MNHEY, CDR2 SMNVEV (reference sequence). CDR3 nucleotide sequence: TGTGCCAGCAGAGACCCTCGAGCAGGGGGGGACATGAACACTGAAGCTTTCTTT. Protein sequence: CASRDPRAGGDMNTEAFF.

Only a few counts were recorded for this clone. The V gene is TRBV9, the J gene TRBJ1-1; 7 nucleotides line up with TRBD1. The CDR3 contains 15 residues. With V trimmed by 2 bases and J by 3 bases, 7 bases remained unmatched. From germline, CDR1 is SGDLS and CDR2 YYNGEE. The CDR3 loop reads CASSVMGQRDTEAFF. The DNA of the CDR3 is TGTGCCAGCAGCGTCATGGGACAGAGGGACACTGAAGCTTTCTTT.

The rearrangement links TRBV21-1 to TRBJ2-2; the table assigns TRBD1, which was not confirmed against the DNA. TRBV21-1 has pseudogene status. This CDR3 is 14 amino acids long. CDR3 residues: CASITGPNTGELFF. Here the CDR3 DNA reads TGTGCCAGCATCACAGGGCCGAACACCGGGGAGCTGTTTTTT.

This clone occurred a few times. V gene TRBV14 combines with J gene TRBJ2-1; D is undetermined. The germline CDR1 and CDR2 sequences are SGHDN and FVKESK. V lost 1 base and J 5 bases, leaving 15 bases between the germline ends. There are 16 residues in the CDR3. CDR3 nucleotide sequence: TGTGCCAGCAGCCAAGGTCCGACTCGTCGAGACAATGAGCAGTTCTTC. Amino acids: CASSQGPTRRDNEQFF.

The chain carries TRBV30 and TRBJ1-1; TRBD1 is a possible D gene (6 bases). The V end lost 0 bases, the J end lost 6 bases, and 14 bases lay between the germline ends. Per the germline V gene, CDR1 is GTSNPN and CDR2 is SVGIG (reference sequence). This CDR3 is 14 amino acids long. This chain's CDR3 is CAWSVPGASAEAFF. As DNA, the CDR3 is TGTGCCTGGAGTGTACCAGGGGCCTCGGCTGAAGCTTTCTTT.

The chain links TRBV18 to TRBJ1-1; the D is unclear. This CDR3 comprises 17 residues. Trimming took 0 bases from V and 1 from J, leaving 15 bases between them. Germline-derived CDR1 and CDR2 are KGHSH and LQKENI. This CDR3 is CASSPPVVRLGNTEAFF. The CDR3 coding sequence is TGTGCCAGCTCACCACCGGTGGTAAGGCTCGGGAACACTGAAGCTTTCTTT.

This clone has a handful of counts. This chain joins TRBV28 and TRBJ2-7; 7 bases align to TRBD1. Trimming removed 6 bases from V and 6 bases from J; junction bases left unmatched: 14. The length of the CDR3 is 15 residues. Germline V gene data show CDR1 as MDHEN and CDR2 as SYDVKM. In DNA, the CDR3 is TGTGCCAGCAGCCCCACCGCGGCGCCAGGGGGCGAGCAGTACGTC. It encodes CASSPTAAPGGEQYV.

This clone was detected only a few times. J is TRBJ2-1 and V is TRBV2, with D possibly TRBD2 on 5 matching bases. Germline CDR1 SNHLY, CDR2 FYNNEI. The CDR3 spans 17 residues. The germline V and J ends were trimmed by 6 bases and 4 bases, with 22 bases remaining between them. The CDR3 region has the DNA TGTGCCAGCAGGAGATGGGAGCGGAGTTCAACTTACAATGAGCAGTTCTTC. Its protein is CASRRWERSSTYNEQFF.

In its sample, this clone was seen a few times. The chain recombines TRBV5-1 with TRBJ2-2; TRBD1 agrees at 8 bases. Looked up from germline, CDR1 is SGHRS and CDR2 is YFSETQ. V lost 3 bases, J lost 2 bases, and 6 bases stayed unmatched. This CDR3 is 16 amino acids long. CDR3 in DNA: TGCGCCAGCAGCTCGGACCAGGGGGCTAACACCGGGGAGCTGTTTTTT. This codes for CASSSDQGANTGELFF.

The V call is TRBV6-5, the J call TRBJ1-3, with D unresolved. Trimming took off 5 bases at V and 4 bases at J, with 12 bases between the two ends. Per germline, CDR1 MNHEY and CDR2 SVGAGI. CDR3 size: 14 residues. In nucleotides, the CDR3 is TGTGCCAGCAGTAGTTTTGAGAAAGGAAACACCATATATTTT. It is translated as CASSSFEKGNTIYF.

The chain carries TRBV11-2 and TRBJ2-1; 9 bases fit TRBD2. Germline CDR1 reads SGHAT; CDR2 reads FQNNGV. The CDR3 runs 17 residues. J was trimmed by 1 base and V by 5 bases; bases with no gene match: 9. Written as DNA, the CDR3 is TGTGCCAGCAGCCGACGAGTAACTAGCGGGTCCTACAATGAGCAGTTCTTC. Protein sequence: CASSRRVTSGSYNEQFF.

This sequence joins TRBV4-2 and TRBJ2-3; D is unclear. This CDR3 spans 15 amino acids. Germline V gene lookup returns CDR1 LGHNA and CDR2 YNFKEQ. V dropped 1 base and J dropped 3 bases, with 11 bases sitting between them. CDR3 DNA: TGTGCCAGCAGCCAAGGGACGGCAGGTACAGATACGCAGTATTTT. Amino acids: CASSQGTAGTDTQYF.

This clone was picked up a small number of times. The V gene is TRBV19, the J gene TRBJ2-6, with D unresolved. V lost 6 bases and J lost 4, with 13 bases in between. The CDR3 has 15 residues. The germline V gene has CDR1 LNHDA and CDR2 SQIVND (reference sequence). The CDR3 protein is CASSETASGANVLTF. CDR3 nucleotides: TGTGCCAGTAGCGAGACTGCTTCAGGGGCCAACGTCCTGACTTTC.

About this clone: Given a far larger clone just one base away, this is likely a sequencing read error. The genes are TRBV6-5 and TRBJ1-4, with D possibly matching TRBD1 (5 bases). CDR1 and CDR2 (germline): MNHEY, SVGAGI. The CDR3 runs 13 residues. The V gene lost 2 bases and the J gene lost 8 bases, with 9 bases spanning the gap. The CDR3 spells CASSYPGEEKLFF. The CDR3 DNA is TGTGCCAGCAGTTACCCGGGGGAGGAAAAACTGTTTTTT.

This clone was counted between two and nine times. The rearrangement links TRBV5-4 to TRBJ2-1, with 7 bases aligning to TRBD2. V lost 2 bases to trimming and J lost 6 bases; unmatched junction nucleotides: 8. The CDR3 extends over 15 amino acids. Germline loops: CDR1 SGHNT, CDR2 YYREEE (reference sequence). The CDR3 loop reads CASSLNGRFGNEQFF. In DNA, the CDR3 is TGTGCCAGCAGCTTAAACGGGAGGTTTGGCAATGAGCAGTTCTTC.